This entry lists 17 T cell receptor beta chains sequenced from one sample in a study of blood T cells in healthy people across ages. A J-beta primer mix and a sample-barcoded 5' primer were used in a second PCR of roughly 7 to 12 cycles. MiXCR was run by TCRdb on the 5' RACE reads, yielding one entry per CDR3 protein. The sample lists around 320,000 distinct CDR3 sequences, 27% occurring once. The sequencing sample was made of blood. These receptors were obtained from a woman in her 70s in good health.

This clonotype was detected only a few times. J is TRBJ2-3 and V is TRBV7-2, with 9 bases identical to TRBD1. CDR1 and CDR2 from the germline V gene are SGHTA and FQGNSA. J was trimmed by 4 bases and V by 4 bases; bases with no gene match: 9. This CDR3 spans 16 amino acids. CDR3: CASSSPGTGFADTQYF. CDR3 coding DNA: TGTGCCAGCAGCTCCCCCGGGACAGGGTTCGCAGATACGCAGTATTTT.

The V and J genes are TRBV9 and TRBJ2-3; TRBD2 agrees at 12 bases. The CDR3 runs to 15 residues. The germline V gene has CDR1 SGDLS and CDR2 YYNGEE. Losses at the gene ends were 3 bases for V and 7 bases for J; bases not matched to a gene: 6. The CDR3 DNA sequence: TGTGCCAGCAGCGCCCTAGCGGGGGGGCGCAATACGCAGTATTTT. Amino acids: CASSALAGGRNTQYF.

CDR3 sequence: CASSSDGGPREQYF. For the CDR3, the DNA is TGTGCCAGCAGCTCAGATGGTGGTCCGAGGGAGCAGTACTTC. This rearrangement joins TRBV5-5 to TRBJ2-7; no clear D. The germline gives CDR1 SGHKS, CDR2 YYEKEE (reference sequence). V was cut by 3 bases and J by 7 bases, with 17 bases left in between. This CDR3 spans 14 amino acids.

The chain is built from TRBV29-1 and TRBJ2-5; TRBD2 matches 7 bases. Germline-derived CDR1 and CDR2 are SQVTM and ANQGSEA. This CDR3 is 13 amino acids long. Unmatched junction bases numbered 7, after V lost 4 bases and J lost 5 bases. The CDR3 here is CSVAGRLAETQYF. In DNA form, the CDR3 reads TGCAGCGTTGCCGGGAGGCTGGCTGAGACCCAGTACTTC.

The CDR3, as DNA: TGTGCCAGCGTGGGGACGAGGGTCTACGAGCAGTACTTC. The encoded protein is CASVGTRVYEQYF. The chain is built from TRBV7-9 and TRBJ2-5; D tentatively reads TRBD1 or TRBD2 (5 bases each). Matching the DNA end better, TRBJ2-7 makes the J call doubtful. CDR3 length: 13 residues. Germline values: CDR1 SEHNR, CDR2 FQNEAQ (reference sequence).

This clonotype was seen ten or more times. The CDR3 sequence: CSARYLTGTQYF. For the CDR3, the DNA is TGCAGTGCTAGATACCTGACAGGCACGCAGTATTTT. The gene calls are TRBV20-1 and TRBJ2-3; tentatively, D is TRBD1 (6 bases). The germline V and J ends were trimmed by 2 bases and 9 bases, with 12 bases remaining between them. The CDR3 has 12 residues. Germline CDR1 and CDR2: DFQATT and SNEGSKA (reference sequence).

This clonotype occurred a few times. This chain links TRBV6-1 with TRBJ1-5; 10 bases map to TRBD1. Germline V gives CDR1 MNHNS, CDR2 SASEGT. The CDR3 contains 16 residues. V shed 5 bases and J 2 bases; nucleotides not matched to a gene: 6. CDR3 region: CASSRQGAHGNQPQHF. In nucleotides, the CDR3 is TGTGCCAGCAGTCGACAGGGGGCTCACGGCAATCAGCCCCAGCATTTT.

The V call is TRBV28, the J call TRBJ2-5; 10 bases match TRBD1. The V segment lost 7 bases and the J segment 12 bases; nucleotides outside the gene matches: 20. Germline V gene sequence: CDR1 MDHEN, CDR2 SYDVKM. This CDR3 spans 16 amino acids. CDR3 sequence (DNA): TGTGCCAGCATCCCAGGGGGGACAGGGGCCCCCTACGAGAAGTACTTC. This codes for CASIPGGTGAPYEKYF.

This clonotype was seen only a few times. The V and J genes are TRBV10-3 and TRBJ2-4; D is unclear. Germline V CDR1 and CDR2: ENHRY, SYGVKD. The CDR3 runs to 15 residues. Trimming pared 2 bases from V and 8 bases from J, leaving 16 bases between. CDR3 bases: TGTGCCATCAGTGAGAGGGCCCCCGGCCAGGACATTCAGTACTTC. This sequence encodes CAISERAPGQDIQYF.

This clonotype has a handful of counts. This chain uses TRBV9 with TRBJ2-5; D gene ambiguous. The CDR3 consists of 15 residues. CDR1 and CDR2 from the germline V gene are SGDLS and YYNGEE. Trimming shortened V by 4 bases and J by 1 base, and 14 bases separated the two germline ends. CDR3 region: CASSSPGLGQETQYF. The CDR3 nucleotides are TGTGCCAGCAGCTCCCCTGGTCTAGGCCAAGAGACCCAGTACTTC.

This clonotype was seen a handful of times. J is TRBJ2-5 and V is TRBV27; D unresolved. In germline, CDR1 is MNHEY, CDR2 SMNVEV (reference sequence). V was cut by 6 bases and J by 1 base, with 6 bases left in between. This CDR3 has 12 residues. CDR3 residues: CASSQPQETQYF. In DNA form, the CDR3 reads TGTGCCAGCAGCCAACCCCAAGAGACCCAGTACTTC.

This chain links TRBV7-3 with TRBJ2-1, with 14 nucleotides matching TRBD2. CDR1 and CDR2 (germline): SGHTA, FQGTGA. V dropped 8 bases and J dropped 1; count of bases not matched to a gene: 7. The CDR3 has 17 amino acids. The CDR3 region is CASGGGTSGSSYNEQFF. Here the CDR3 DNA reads TGTGCCAGCGGCGGAGGGACTAGCGGGAGTTCCTACAATGAGCAGTTCTTC.

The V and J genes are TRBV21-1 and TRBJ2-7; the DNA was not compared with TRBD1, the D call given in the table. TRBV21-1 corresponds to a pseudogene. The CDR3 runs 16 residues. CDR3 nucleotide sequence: TGTGCCAGCAGCACCCTGGGAGGGACAGGTAACTACGAGCAGTACTTC. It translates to CASSTLGGTGNYEQYF.

This chain's CDR3 is CASSFQGQPQHF. CDR3 nucleotides: TGTGCCAGCAGCTTTCAAGGGCAGCCCCAGCATTTT. The chain carries TRBV7-2 and TRBJ1-5, with D unresolved. This CDR3 has 12 amino acids. The V and J ends lost 3 bases and 7 bases respectively, with 7 bases between them. Looked up from germline, CDR1 is SGHTA and CDR2 is FQGNSA.

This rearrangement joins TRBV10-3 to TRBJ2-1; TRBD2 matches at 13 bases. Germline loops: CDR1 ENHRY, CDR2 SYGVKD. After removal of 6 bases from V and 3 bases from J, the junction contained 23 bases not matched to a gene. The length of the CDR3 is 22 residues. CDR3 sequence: CAIRGPELAGGPSGVLYNEQFF. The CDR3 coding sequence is TGTGCCATCAGAGGGCCAGAACTAGCGGGAGGGCCTTCTGGCGTCCTCTACAATGAGCAGTTCTTC.

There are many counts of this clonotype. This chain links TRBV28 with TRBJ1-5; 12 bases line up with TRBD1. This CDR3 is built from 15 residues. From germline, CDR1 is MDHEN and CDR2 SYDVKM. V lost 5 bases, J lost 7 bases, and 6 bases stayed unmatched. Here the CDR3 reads CASSVRDRGRQPQHF. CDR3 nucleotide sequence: TGTGCCAGCAGTGTCCGGGACAGGGGGCGGCAGCCCCAGCATTTT.

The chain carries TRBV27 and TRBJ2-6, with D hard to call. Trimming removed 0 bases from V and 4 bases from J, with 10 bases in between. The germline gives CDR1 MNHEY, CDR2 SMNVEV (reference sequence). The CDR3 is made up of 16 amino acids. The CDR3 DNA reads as TGTGCCAGCAGTTTATCTTTGAGCCTCGGGGCCAACGTCCTGACTTTC. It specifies CASSLSLSLGANVLTF.